Below are 15 T cell receptor beta chains sequenced from a single sample in a study of spatial heterogeneity in lung cancer. Time point described: blood at routine non-recurrence follow-up after resection. Via MiXCR, TCRdb re-called the 5' RACE reads, giving one row per CDR3 protein. The sample yields 450 to 500 distinct CDR3 sequences, 12% to 15% seen once. The source material was PBMCs, sampled at follow-up. The receptors come from a male donor with early-stage non-small cell lung cancer.

This clonotype has a handful of counts. A library prepared for alpha chains yielded this beta chain as an off-target read; its size is of little meaning. The chain is built from TRBV6-4 and TRBJ1-4; the D gene is possibly TRBD1 (6 bases). This CDR3 region has 13 residues. CDR1 and CDR2 from the germline V gene are MRHNA and SNTAGT. The V gene lost 6 bases and the J gene lost 9 bases, with 14 bases spanning the gap. CDR3 sequence reads: CASSRGPGKKLFF. CDR3 coding DNA: TGTGCCAGCAGCAGGGGCCCGGGGAAAAAACTGTTTTTT.

This clonotype counts as medium-sized. This beta chain is a stray sequence in a library constructed for alpha chains; its clone size is not meaningful. This chain connects TRBV27 to TRBJ2-3, with D perhaps being TRBD1 or TRBD2 (6 bases each). This CDR3 has 14 amino acids. Between the trimmed V and J ends, which lost 2 bases and 6 bases, there was a span of 12 bases. Germline CDR1 reads MNHEY; CDR2 reads SMNVEV (reference sequence). CDR3 coding DNA: TGTGCCAGCAGTTTAAGGGGGGCAGGCGATACGCAGTATTTT. It encodes CASSLRGAGDTQYF.

This clonotype is classed as medium-sized (0.01 to 0.1%). The library was built for alpha chains, so this beta chain is an off-target read and its size means little. V is TRBV19 and J is TRBJ2-2; the D is unclear. With 3 bases removed from V and 3 bases from J, the gap between germline ends came to 8 bases. The CDR3 length is 14 residues. The V gene's germline CDR1 is LNHDA and CDR2 SQIVND (reference sequence). The CDR3 DNA sequence: TGTGCCAGTAGTATCCTGGTGGACACCGGGGAGCTGTTTTTT. Translation gives CASSILVDTGELFF.

Regarding this clonotype: This beta chain is a stray read from a library made for alpha chains; its abundance is not meaningful. The chain uses TRBV28 and TRBJ2-1, with D tentatively TRBD2 (6 bases). The CDR3 has 14 residues. Germline lookup yields CDR1 MDHEN and CDR2 SYDVKM. V lost 4 bases and J 2 bases, leaving 9 bases between the germline ends. This CDR3 reads CASSSPSAYNEQFF. In DNA form, the CDR3 reads TGTGCCAGCAGTTCCCCTAGCGCCTACAATGAGCAGTTCTTC.

Notes on this clonotype: Because the library targeted alpha chains, this beta chain is an off-target read whose size means little. V usage is TRBV20-1 and J usage is TRBJ2-2; TRBD2 matches at 11 bases. This CDR3 is 17 amino acids long. V dropped 7 bases and J dropped 5; count of bases not matched to a gene: 15. Germline assignment: CDR1 DFQATT and CDR2 SNEGSKA (reference sequence). CDR3 bases: TGCAGTGTCAGGACTAGCGGGCTCCCTGGAAGAACCGGGGAGCTGTTTTTT. Protein: CSVRTSGLPGRTGELFF.

This clonotype occurred a few times. Because this beta chain is a stray read in a library intended to capture alpha chains, its abundance should not be given much weight. V and J are TRBV6-5 and TRBJ1-2; TRBD1 might be the D (5 bases). Germline values: CDR1 MNHEY, CDR2 SVGAGI. V lost 7 bases, J lost 4 bases, and 19 bases lay in between. There are 15 residues in the CDR3. CDR3 coding DNA: TGTGCCAGCAAAGTTAAGGACACCTACCGCTATGGCTACACCTTC. As protein: CASKVKDTYRYGYTF.

This clonotype was found a few times. Found in a library prepared for alpha chains, this beta chain is an off-target read, and its abundance has little meaning. CDR3 protein: CAISPGQKTSTDTQYF. The DNA of the CDR3 is TGTGCCATCAGTCCGGGACAGAAAACTAGCACAGATACGCAGTATTTT. V and J are TRBV10-3 and TRBJ2-3; 7 positions match TRBD1. This CDR3 has 16 residues. Germline V gene lookup returns CDR1 ENHRY and CDR2 SYGVKD. J gave up 0 bases and V 5 bases, and 8 bases lay outside the gene matches.

Only a few counts were recorded for this clonotype. This beta chain represents an off-target read in a library built for alpha chains; its size is of limited meaning. This CDR3 reads CASSSQGAGNEQFF. The CDR3, as DNA: TGCGCCAGCAGCTCACAGGGGGCAGGCAATGAGCAGTTCTTC. The genes are TRBV5-1 and TRBJ2-1, with 9 positions matching TRBD1. The V segment lost 3 bases and the J segment 6 bases; nucleotides outside the gene matches: 4. Germline V gives CDR1 SGHRS, CDR2 YFSETQ. CDR3 length: 14 amino acids. Complete variable domain (other parts from reference TRBV5-1 and TRBJ2-1): KAGVTQTPRYLIKTRGQQVTLSCSPISGHRSVSWYQQTPGQGLQFLFEYFSETQRNKGNFPGRFSGRQFSNSRSEMNVSTLELGDSALYLCASSSQGAGNEQFFGPGTRLTVL.

This clonotype rates as medium-sized (0.01 to 0.1%). The library was built for alpha chains, so this beta chain is an off-target read and its size means little. The chain links TRBV7-9 to TRBJ1-5; the D gene is possibly TRBD1 (5 bases). This CDR3 is 15 amino acids long. The ends were cut back, 4 bases at V and 2 bases at J, with 12 bases in the middle. CDR1 and CDR2 from the germline V gene are SEHNR and FQNEAQ (reference sequence). The CDR3 coding sequence is TGTGCCAGCAGCTCCGTGGGGCCAGGCAATCAGCCCCAGCATTTT. As protein: CASSSVGPGNQPQHF.

Comment on this clonotype: A library prepared for alpha chains yielded this beta chain as an off-target read; its size is of little meaning. The CDR3 DNA follows: TGTGCCTGGAGTGTGGCCAGGAACACCGGGGAGCTGTTTTTT. It is translated as CAWSVARNTGELFF. The chain joins TRBV30 to TRBJ2-2; no firm D call. The CDR3 covers 14 residues. The germline gives CDR1 GTSNPN, CDR2 SVGIG (reference sequence). Trimming removed 0 bases at V and 1 base at J, with 6 bases between.

By proportion, this clonotype is large. This beta chain is a stray sequence in a library constructed for alpha chains; its clone size is not meaningful. The CDR3 loop reads CASSRYNEQFF. CDR3 bases: TGTGCCAGCAGCCGCTACAATGAGCAGTTCTTC. The chain carries TRBV7-2 and TRBJ2-1; D call uncertain. The CDR3 sequence is 11 residues long. Germline V gives CDR1 SGHTA, CDR2 FQGNSA. V was clipped by 5 bases and J by 3 bases, with 2 bases between them.

In the case of this clonotype: This beta chain lies outside the target of a library built for alpha chains; its clone size means little. CDR3 DNA: TGTGCCAGCAGCTCAGGACCCAACTACGAGCAGTACTTC. Residues: CASSSGPNYEQYF. The chain carries TRBV7-6 and TRBJ2-7, with no clear D. Germline values: CDR1 SGHVS, CDR2 FNYEAQ. V shed 4 bases and J shed 3 bases, with 10 bases lying between them. There are 13 residues in the CDR3.

Details on this clonotype: Because this beta chain is a stray read in a library intended to capture alpha chains, its abundance should not be given much weight. This chain links TRBV5-1 with TRBJ1-2; D call uncertain. The CDR3 length is 14 residues. V was cut by 0 bases and J by 6 bases, with 12 bases left in between. Germline CDR1 SGHRS, CDR2 YFSETQ. The CDR3 nucleotides read TGCGCCAGCAGCTTGGCCTCCATGGTCGATGGCTACACCTTC. Protein sequence: CASSLASMVDGYTF.

By proportion, this clonotype is medium-sized (0.01 to 0.1%). This beta chain is off target for a library built for alpha chains, so its abundance means little. The chain combines TRBV3-1 with TRBJ2-7; 11 bases agree with TRBD1. The germline V gene has CDR1 LGHDT and CDR2 YNNKEL (reference sequence). This CDR3 spans 17 amino acids. V gave up 4 bases and J gave up 3 bases; unmatched junction bases: 11. The CDR3 coding sequence is TGTGCCAGCAGCCCCGGGACAGGGGGTTCTCCCCTCTACGAGCAGTACTTC. It codes for CASSPGTGGSPLYEQYF.

By share, this clonotype counts as large. This beta chain represents an off-target read in a library built for alpha chains; its size is of limited meaning. This rearrangement joins TRBV27 to TRBJ1-3, with D perhaps matching TRBD1 (5 bases). V lost 2 bases, J lost 6 bases, and 17 bases lay in between. Looked up from germline, CDR1 is MNHEY and CDR2 is SMNVEV (reference sequence). The CDR3 runs to 16 residues. CDR3 protein: CASSLGSPGTENTIYF. CDR3 nucleotides: TGTGCCAGCAGTTTAGGGTCACCCGGGACTGAAAACACCATATATTTT.